This T cell receptor beta chain stems from a study of blood T cell repertoires in COVID-19. Study context: PBMCs, B-cell-depleted T cells, or T cells provided the cDNA or gDNA that made up the material.

Cohorts were based on clinical histories the participants reported. Sequencing used immunoSEQ multiplex PCR; TCRdb keeps in-frame clones, though not all of them. The table has a few hundred thousand clones, 75% to 90% seen once. The sample was PBMCs or T cells enriched from blood (not recorded which). The clonotype comes from a man between 25 and 39 years old who had recovered from COVID-19.

CDR3: CASSFRQGSDTQYF. The CDR3 DNA reads as TGTGCCAGCAGCTTTCGACAGGGATCAGATACGCAGTATTTT. This chain links TRBV7-8 with TRBJ2-3; 7 positions match TRBD1. The V and J ends lost 3 bases and 4 bases, in that order; junction bases with no gene match: 4. Per germline, CDR1 SGHVS and CDR2 FQNEAQ. There are 14 residues in the CDR3.